This entry lists 24 T cell receptor beta chains sequenced from one sample in a study of T cell responses to AZD1222 COVID-19 vaccine. TCRdb's copy holds only in-frame clones and misses some; the assay was immunoSEQ multiplex PCR. The sample lists 100,000 to 150,000 clones, approximately 91% occurring once. This sample comprised peripheral blood, obtained 28 days after the second AZD1222 dose. The source of these receptors is an adult who received the AZD1222 COVID-19 vaccine.

The chain has TRBV18 and TRBJ2-3; weak D call: TRBD1 (6 bases). V lost 3 bases to trimming and J lost 2 bases, with 12 bases between them. Germline CDR1 KGHSH, CDR2 LQKENI. The CDR3 runs 15 residues. CDR3 loop: CASSPGQHVTDTQYF. CDR3 nucleotides: TGTGCCAGCTCACCTGGACAGCATGTCACAGATACGCAGTATTTT.

V is TRBV11-2 and J is TRBJ2-1; maybe TRBD2 (6 bases). CDR1 SGHAT and CDR2 FQNNGV come from the germline V gene. The V end lost 3 bases, the J end lost 3 bases, and 12 bases lay between the germline ends. This CDR3 contains 15 residues. CDR3 sequence (DNA): TGTGCCAGCAGCTTCCGACTAGACCTCTACAATGAGCAGTTCTTC. It specifies CASSFRLDLYNEQFF.

The chain joins TRBV6-1 to TRBJ2-6; D call uncertain. CDR1 MNHNS and CDR2 SASEGT come from the germline V gene. The CDR3 is made up of 15 amino acids. V lost 0 bases and J lost 0, with 3 bases in between. Here the CDR3 reads CASSEAVSGANVLTF. CDR3 nucleotides: TGTGCCAGCAGTGAAGCGGTCTCTGGGGCCAACGTCCTGACTTTC.

This clone was seen a single time. Sequence at one end of the junction differs from germline and may be a read error. The chain has TRBV7-7 and TRBJ2-5, with D uncertain. This CDR3 is 16 amino acids long. Germline-derived CDR1 and CDR2 are SSHAT and FNYEAQ (reference sequence). The CDR3 DNA follows: TGTGCTAGCAGCTCCCGGCTGGCTACCTCCCAAGAGACCCAGTACTTC. Its translation: CASSSRLATSQETQYF. The entire variable domain, with the rest obtained from reference TRBV7-7 and TRBJ2-5, is as follows: GAGVSQSPRYKVTKRGQDVTLRCDPISSHATLYWYQQALGQGPEFLTYFNYEAQPDKSGLPSDRFSAERPEGSISTLTIQRTEQRDSAMYRCASSSRLATSQETQYFGPGTRLLVL.

A single count supports this clone. The chain couples TRBV11-3 to TRBJ1-2, with TRBD1 identical over 8 bases. Germline V CDR1 and CDR2: SGHNT, YENEEA. The CDR3 totals 14 residues. Trimming removed 0 bases from V and 8 bases from J; junction bases left unmatched: 5. The CDR3 sequence: CASSLDGGTGGYTF. The CDR3 nucleotides read TGTGCCAGCAGCTTAGATGGTGGGACAGGAGGCTACACCTTC.

CDR3 residues: CASSPGTRGATEAFF. The CDR3 DNA sequence: TGTGCCAGTAGTCCGGGGACACGAGGGGCCACTGAAGCTTTCTTT. V and J are TRBV19 and TRBJ1-1; D is perhaps TRBD1 (6 bases). Per the germline V gene, CDR1 is LNHDA and CDR2 is SQIVND (reference sequence). V dropped 5 bases and J dropped 4 bases, with 17 bases sitting between them. The CDR3 is 15 residues long.

The CDR3, as DNA: TGTGCCAGCAGCTTACACGCCGGGCGTGATGAGCAGTTCTTC. Translation: CASSLHAGRDEQFF. V usage is TRBV7-9 and J usage is TRBJ2-1; D is uncertain. V was trimmed by 2 bases and J by 8 bases, leaving 13 bases between them. The germline V gene encodes CDR1 SEHNR and CDR2 FQNEAQ (reference sequence). The CDR3 has 14 amino acids.

In this sample, this clone turned up a few times. One end of the junction varies from germline; a read error may be responsible. This rearrangement joins TRBV28 to TRBJ1-1; D call uncertain. CDR3 length: 13 amino acids. In germline, CDR1 is MDHEN, CDR2 SYDVKM. The CDR3 protein is CASGFERNTEAFF. The CDR3 DNA reads as TGTGCCAGCGGTTTCGAGAGGAACACTGAAGCTTTCTTT.

This clone was detected only once. The V gene is TRBV7-9, the J gene TRBJ1-2; TRBD1 matches 9 bases. The CDR3 consists of 15 residues. The ends lost 8 bases at V and 2 bases at J; junction bases unmatched: 9. Germline V CDR1 and CDR2: SEHNR, FQNEAQ (reference sequence). CDR3 DNA: TGTGCCAGCCGAGAGGGACAGGGTTTAAACTATGGCTACACCTTC. Protein product: CASREGQGLNYGYTF.

The chain links TRBV28 to TRBJ1-3; 8 bases map to TRBD1. Germline assignment: CDR1 MDHEN and CDR2 SYDVKM. Losses at the gene ends were 5 bases for V and 2 bases for J; bases not matched to a gene: 5. The length of the CDR3 is 15 residues. CDR3 DNA sequence: TGTGCCAGCAGTCCCAGGGGGCGCCCTGGAAACACCATATATTTT. This translates into CASSPRGRPGNTIYF.

This chain uses TRBV4-1 with TRBJ1-4; no clear D gene. This CDR3 has 13 residues. V lost 0 bases, J lost 10 bases, and 9 bases lay in between. Germline CDR1 and CDR2: MGHRA and YSYEKL. The CDR3 loop reads CASSQDGLGKLFF. Here the CDR3 DNA reads TGCGCCAGCAGCCAAGATGGGTTGGGAAAACTGTTTTTT.

This chain uses TRBV3-1 (or the pseudogene TRBV3-2) with TRBJ1-4; no definite D call. Germline CDR1 LGHDT, CDR2 YNNKEL (reference sequence). The CDR3 runs to 15 residues. Between the trimmed V and J ends, which lost 1 base and 3 bases, there was a span of 9 bases. Here the CDR3 DNA reads TGTGCCAGCAGCCAAGCCACGGGGTCTAATGAAAAACTGTTTTTT. Its translation is CASSQATGSNEKLFF.

The chain combines TRBV15 with TRBJ2-1; 11 nucleotides match TRBD2. V dropped 4 bases and J dropped 5; count of bases not matched to a gene: 7. Germline loops: CDR1 LNHNV, CDR2 YYDKDF (reference sequence). The CDR3 is 16 amino acids. CDR3 loop: CATSNPLAGGNNEQFF. The CDR3 DNA reads as TGTGCCACCAGCAATCCCCTAGCGGGAGGAAACAATGAGCAGTTCTTC.

V gene TRBV5-1 combines with J gene TRBJ1-3; possible D gene TRBD1, 5 bases. The germline CDR1 and CDR2 sequences are SGHRS and YFSETQ. The CDR3 is 14 amino acids. The V gene lost 4 bases and the J gene lost 1 base, with 9 bases spanning the gap. The CDR3 reads CASSPAGSGNTIYF. The CDR3 nucleotides are TGCGCCAGCAGCCCCGCAGGGTCTGGAAACACCATATATTTT. The variable domain in full, with the rest retrieved from reference TRBV5-1 and TRBJ1-3, is KAGVTQTPRYLIKTRGQQVTLSCSPISGHRSVSWYQQTPGQGLQFLFEYFSETQRNKGNFPGRFSGRQFSNSRSEMNVSTLELGDSALYLCASSPAGSGNTIYFGEGSWLTVV.

In nucleotides, the CDR3 is TGTGCCAGCAGTCGGTTCGTTATCAGCAATCAGCCCCAGCATTTT. Translated, it gives CASSRFVISNQPQHF. The rearrangement joins TRBV2 to TRBJ1-5; D gene unclear. Germline CDR1 and CDR2: SNHLY and FYNNEI. The CDR3 is 15 amino acids. V was trimmed by 5 bases and J by 1 base, leaving 12 bases between them.

V and J are TRBV19 and TRBJ2-6; D not certain. Germline CDR1 and CDR2: LNHDA and SQIVND (reference sequence). The CDR3 is made up of 15 amino acids. Trimming took 3 bases from V and 1 from J, leaving 7 bases between them. CDR3 bases: TGTGCCAGTAGTATCCCCCAGTCTGGGGCCAACGTCCTGACTTTC. Protein sequence: CASSIPQSGANVLTF. The full variable domain, in which reference TRBV19 and TRBJ2-6 provide the parts outside the CDR3, is DGGITQSPKYLFRKEGQNVTLSCEQNLNHDAMYWYRQDPGQGLRLIYYSQIVNDFQKGDIAEGYSVSREKKESFPLTVTSAQKNPTAFYLCASSIPQSGANVLTFGAGSRLTVL.

The genes are TRBV3-1 (or the pseudogene TRBV3-2) and TRBJ2-7; the match to TRBD2 covers 7 bases. V was clipped by 1 base and J by 6 bases; unmatched bases: 12. Per germline, CDR1 LGHDT and CDR2 YNNKEL (reference sequence). The CDR3 length is 16 residues. The DNA for the CDR3 is TGTGCCAGCAGCCAAGTTCGCGGAACTAGCGTAGTCGAGCAGTACTTC. Its protein product is CASSQVRGTSVVEQYF.

This clone was recorded once. The chain carries TRBV10-3 and TRBJ2-3; D not resolved. CDR1 ENHRY and CDR2 SYGVKD come from the germline V gene. V lost 4 bases and J 3 bases, leaving 14 bases between the germline ends. The CDR3 has 15 amino acids. The CDR3 loop is CAISGGLGLTDTQYF. The CDR3 DNA is TGTGCCATCAGTGGGGGTCTAGGCCTTACAGATACGCAGTATTTT.

The gene calls are TRBV7-3 and TRBJ1-1; D call uncertain. Germline CDR1 is SGHTA and CDR2 is FQGTGA. The CDR3 extends over 15 amino acids. V was shortened by 5 bases and J by 0 bases, with 13 bases between the two germline ends. The CDR3 protein is CASSLVRALNTEAFF. The CDR3 DNA reads TGTGCCAGCAGCCTCGTCCGGGCATTGAACACTGAAGCTTTCTTT.

This clone was counted once. The chain recombines TRBV27 with TRBJ1-1; no clear D gene. Per germline, CDR1 MNHEY and CDR2 SMNVEV (reference sequence). Trimming left V 6 bases short and J 1 base short, with 9 bases between. The length of the CDR3 is 13 residues. The CDR3 protein is CASRMRENTEAFF. The CDR3 DNA sequence: TGTGCCAGCAGGATGAGAGAGAACACTGAAGCTTTCTTT.

This rearrangement joins TRBV7-8 to TRBJ1-6; 7 nucleotides align to TRBD1. Germline CDR1 is SGHVS and CDR2 is FQNEAQ. The CDR3 length is 15 residues. V trimming: 1 base; J trimming: 9 bases; junction bases outside the gene matches: 6. Here the CDR3 reads CASSLGGQGVSPLHF. The CDR3, as DNA: TGTGCCAGCAGCTTAGGCGGGCAGGGGGTTTCACCCCTCCACTTT.

V gene TRBV3-1 (or the pseudogene TRBV3-2) combines with J gene TRBJ1-5, with D hard to call. The CDR3 spans 13 residues. V was clipped by 4 bases and J by 8 bases, with 12 bases between them. CDR1 and CDR2 from the germline V gene are LGHDT and YNNKEL (reference sequence). This CDR3 is CASSRSSGEPQHF. For the CDR3, the DNA is TGTGCCAGCAGCCGAAGTAGTGGAGAGCCCCAGCATTTT.

Comment on this clone: Other DNA sequences in this specimen translate into the identical CDR3. V and J are TRBV18 and TRBJ1-1, with D uncertain. This CDR3 has 13 residues. Trimming stripped 0 bases from V and 1 base from J, with 3 bases between. The germline V gene has CDR1 KGHSH and CDR2 LQKENI. CDR3 nucleotide sequence: TGTGCCAGCTCACCACCGGGGAACACTGAAGCTTTCTTT. It codes for CASSPPGNTEAFF.

This chain connects TRBV7-9 to TRBJ2-1; D call uncertain. The CDR3 has 16 residues. The V gene lost 5 bases and the J gene lost 0 bases, with 14 bases spanning the gap. CDR1 and CDR2 (germline): SEHNR, FQNEAQ (reference sequence). For the CDR3, the DNA is TGTGCCAGCAGCGGTGGTGATTCGTCCTCCTACAATGAGCAGTTCTTC. This gives the protein CASSGGDSSSYNEQFF. The full variable domain, its missing parts supplied by reference TRBV7-9 and TRBJ2-1, is DTGVSQNPRHKITKRGQNVTFRCDPISEHNRLYWYRQTLGQGPEFLTYFQNEAQLEKSRLLSDRFSAERPKGSFSTLEIQRTEQGDSAMYLCASSGGDSSSYNEQFFGPGTRLTVL.